The next 7 T cell receptor beta chains were all read from a single sample in a study of T cell responses to AZD1222 COVID-19 vaccine. Libraries were prepared by immunoSEQ multiplex PCR; TCRdb keeps only in-frame clonotypes and omits some of them. Here the sample spans tens of thousands of clones, roughly nine tenths being singletons. The sequences come from peripheral blood, collected 28 days after the second AZD1222 dose. These receptors all come from an adult who received the AZD1222 COVID-19 vaccine.

The genes are TRBV7-8 and TRBJ2-2, with D possibly matching TRBD1 (6 bases). V was cut by 4 bases and J by 2 bases, with 11 bases left in between. The germline V gene encodes CDR1 SGHVS and CDR2 FQNEAQ. The CDR3 is made up of 15 amino acids. CDR3 in amino acids: CASSSPRGNTGELFF. DNA of the CDR3: TGTGCCAGCAGCTCTCCCAGGGGAAACACCGGGGAGCTGTTTTTT.

This chain uses TRBV19 with TRBJ2-7; 8 positions match TRBD2. V lost 6 bases and J lost 0; bases outside the gene matches: 4. CDR1 LNHDA and CDR2 SQIVND come from the germline V gene (reference sequence). The CDR3 sequence is 14 residues long. CDR3 region: CASSPSGSSYEQYF. For the CDR3, the DNA is TGTGCCAGTAGCCCGAGCGGGAGCTCCTACGAGCAGTACTTC. The full variable domain, in which reference TRBV19 and TRBJ2-7 provide the parts outside the CDR3, is DGGITQSPKYLFRKEGQNVTLSCEQNLNHDAMYWYRQDPGQGLRLIYYSQIVNDFQKGDIAEGYSVSREKKESFPLTVTSAQKNPTAFYLCASSPSGSSYEQYFGPGTRLTVT.

The chain has TRBV27 and TRBJ2-7, with D perhaps given as TRBD1 or TRBD2 (5 bases each). The V gene lost 4 bases and the J gene lost 2 bases, with 12 bases spanning the gap. This CDR3 is 14 amino acids long. Germline CDR1 MNHEY, CDR2 SMNVEV (reference sequence). CDR3 in DNA: TGTGCCAGCAGTTGGGGGACCGGGCCCTACGAGCAGTACTTC. Its protein product is CASSWGTGPYEQYF.

The chain uses TRBV11-2 and TRBJ2-5; 9 bases fit TRBD1. The CDR3 totals 15 residues. V shed 1 base and J 2 bases; nucleotides not matched to a gene: 2. Germline CDR1 and CDR2: SGHAT and FQNNGV. DNA of the CDR3: TGTGCCAGCAGCTTAGGGGACAGGGCACAAGAGACCCAGTACTTC. Translation: CASSLGDRAQETQYF.

The chain recombines TRBV19 with TRBJ2-3, with 8 bases fitting TRBD2. Per germline, CDR1 LNHDA and CDR2 SQIVND (reference sequence). The J segment lost 1 base and the V segment lost 6 bases, leaving 6 bases of the junction unmatched. The CDR3 has 15 amino acids. This CDR3 is CASSSHSGGTDTQYF. The DNA for the CDR3 is TGTGCCAGTAGCTCCCATAGCGGGGGCACAGATACGCAGTATTTT.

This clone was counted a few times. The chain uses TRBV6-5 and TRBJ2-7; weak D call: TRBD1 (6 bases). This CDR3 is 14 amino acids long. V was cut by 8 bases and J by 3 bases, with 17 bases left in between. The germline gives CDR1 MNHEY, CDR2 SVGAGI. CDR3 sequence: CASSQGGQLYEQYF. In nucleotides, the CDR3 is TGTGCCAGCTCCCAAGGGGGACAACTCTACGAGCAGTACTTC.

The chain links TRBV9 to TRBJ1-5; 10 nucleotides align to TRBD1. The CDR3 spans 14 residues. The germline V gene encodes CDR1 SGDLS and CDR2 YYNGEE. V trimming: 4 bases; J trimming: 5 bases; junction bases outside the gene matches: 3. CDR3: CASSPGQGDQPQHF. CDR3 nucleotides: TGTGCCAGCAGCCCTGGACAGGGGGATCAGCCCCAGCATTTT.